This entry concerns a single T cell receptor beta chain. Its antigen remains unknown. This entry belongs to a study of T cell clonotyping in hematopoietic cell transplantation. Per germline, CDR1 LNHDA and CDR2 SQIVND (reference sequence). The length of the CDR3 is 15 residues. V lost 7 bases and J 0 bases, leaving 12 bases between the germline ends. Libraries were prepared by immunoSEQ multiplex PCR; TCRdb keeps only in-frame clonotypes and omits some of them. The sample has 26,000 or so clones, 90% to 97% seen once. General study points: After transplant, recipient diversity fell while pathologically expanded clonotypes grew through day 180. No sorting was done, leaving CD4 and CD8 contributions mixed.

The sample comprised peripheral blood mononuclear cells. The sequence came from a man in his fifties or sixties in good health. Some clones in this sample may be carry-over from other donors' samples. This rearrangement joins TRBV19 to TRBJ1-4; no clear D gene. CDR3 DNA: TGTGCCAGTACCCCATCCCCGGCAACTAATGAAAAACTGTTTTTT. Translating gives CASTPSPATNEKLFF.